At least ten counts were recorded for the clone carrying this T cell receptor (beta chain). Its antigen is unknown. This CDR3 contains 16 residues. Trimming took 1 base from V and 7 from J, leaving 19 bases between them. CDR1 and CDR2 (germline): DFQATT, SNEGSKA (reference sequence). The data stem from a study of response to subunit inactivated influenza vaccine. Study outcomes and limitations: There was a suggestion from the authors that each seasonal influenza vaccination recruits few new T cells.

TCRdb re-derived calls from the RT-PCR reads in MiXCR, one entry per CDR3 protein. The top ten hold about a tenth of the sample, which has roughly 760,000 distinct CDR3 sequences, 20% to 25% seen once. The material was PBMCs from blood, obtained around 5 days after vaccination. The TCR comes from a man between 50 and 59 years old who received an inactivated influenza vaccine. The J gene is TRBJ1-4, the V gene TRBV20-1; tentatively, D is TRBD1 (6 bases). The CDR3 sequence: CSARGRDGGEGEKLFF. The DNA for the CDR3 is TGCAGTGCTAGAGGCCGTGACGGGGGCGAGGGTGAAAAACTGTTTTTT.